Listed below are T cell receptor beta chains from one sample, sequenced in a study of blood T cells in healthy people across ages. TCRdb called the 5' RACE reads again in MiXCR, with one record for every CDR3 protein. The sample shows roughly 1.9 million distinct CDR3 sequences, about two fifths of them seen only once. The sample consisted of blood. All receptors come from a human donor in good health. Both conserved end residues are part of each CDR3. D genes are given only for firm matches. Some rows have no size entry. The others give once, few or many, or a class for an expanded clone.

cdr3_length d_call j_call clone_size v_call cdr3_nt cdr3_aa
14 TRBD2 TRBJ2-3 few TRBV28 TGTGCCGGCACCCCTAGCGGGGGCACAGATACGCAGTATTTT CAGTPSGGTDTQYF
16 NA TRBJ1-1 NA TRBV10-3 TGTGCCATCAGTGAGGCGGAGGACCCAAAGAACACTGGAGCTTTCTTT CAISEAEDPKNTGAFF
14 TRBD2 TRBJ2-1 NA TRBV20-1 TGCAGTCCTCGAGGCGGGGGAACCTACAATGAGCAGTTCTTC CSPRGGGTYNEQFF
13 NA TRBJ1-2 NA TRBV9 TGTGCCAGCAGCGGAGTAGCTAACTATGGCTACACCTTC CASSGVANYGYTF
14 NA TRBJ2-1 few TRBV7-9 TGTGCCAGCAGCCCCCGTGGGAAGCACAATGAGCAGTTCTTC CASSPRGKHNEQFF
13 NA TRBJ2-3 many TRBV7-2 TGTGCCAGCAGCTTGGGGGCCTTAGATACGCAGTATTTT CASSLGALDTQYF
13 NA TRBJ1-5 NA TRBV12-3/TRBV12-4 TGTGCCAGCAATGTCGCGGTTAGTCAGCCCCAGCATTTT CASNVAVSQPQHF
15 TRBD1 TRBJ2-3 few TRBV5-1 TGCGCCAGCAGCTCGGGACAGGGGATTTCGGATACGCAGTATTTT CASSSGQGISDTQYF
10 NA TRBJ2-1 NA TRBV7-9 TGTGCCAGCAGCGGGGAGACGCAGTTCTTC CASSGETQFF
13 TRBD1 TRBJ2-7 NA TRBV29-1 TGCAGCGTTGTGAACCAGGGGGCCTACGAGCAGTACTTC CSVVNQGAYEQYF
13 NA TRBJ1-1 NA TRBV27 TGTGCCAGCAGTTTATTGGGCGGGGTCGGAGCTTTCTTT CASSLLGGVGAFF
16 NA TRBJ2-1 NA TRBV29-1 TGCAGCGTTCATCGGGCTCAGTCGAGCTCCTACAATGAGCAGTTCTTC CSVHRAQSSSYNEQFF
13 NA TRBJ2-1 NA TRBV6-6 TGTGCCAGCAGTTCTCTATCCGGGGGTGAGCAGTTCTTC CASSSLSGGEQFF
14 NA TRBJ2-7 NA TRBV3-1 TGTGCCAGCAGCCAAGTTTCAGCCAAGGTCGAGCAGTACTTC CASSQVSAKVEQYF
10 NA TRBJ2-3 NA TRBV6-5 TGTGCCAGCGGGGCGCCTCAGCAGTATTTT CASGAPQQYF
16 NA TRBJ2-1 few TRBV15 TGTGCCACCAGCAGAGATCTGGGGGCCTCCTACAATGAGCAGTTCTTC CATSRDLGASYNEQFF
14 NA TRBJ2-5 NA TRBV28 TGTGCCAGCAGGTTTTCGCAGCTCCAAGAGACCCAGTACTTC CASRFSQLQETQYF
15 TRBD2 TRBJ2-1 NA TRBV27 TGTGCCAGCAGTGCCGGGACTAGCCCCTCCAATGAGCAGTTCTTC CASSAGTSPSNEQFF
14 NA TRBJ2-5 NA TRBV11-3 TGTGCCAGCAGCCAGTGGACTGGTGGGGAGACCCAGTACTTC CASSQWTGGETQYF
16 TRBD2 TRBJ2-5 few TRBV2 TGTGCCAGCAGTGACATCGGGACTAGCTTCCAAGAGACCCAGTACTTC CASSDIGTSFQETQYF
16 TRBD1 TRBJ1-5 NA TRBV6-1 TGTGCCAGCAAACAGGGAGGGGGCCATAGCAATCAGCCCCAGCATTTT CASKQGGGHSNQPQHF
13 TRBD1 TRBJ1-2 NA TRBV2 TGTGCCACGACAGGGAACCGGACGTATGGCTACACCTTC CATTGNRTYGYTF
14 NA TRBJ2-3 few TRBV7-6 TGTGCCAGCAGCTTAGGCAGGGGGGCCGCGACGCAGTATTTT CASSLGRGAATQYF
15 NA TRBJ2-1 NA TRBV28 TGTGCCAGTAGTATAAATTTTGGGGTCTACAATGAGCAGTTCTTC CASSINFGVYNEQFF
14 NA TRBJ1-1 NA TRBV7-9 TGTGCCAGCAGCCTCACACGGGGTGGCGTTGAAGCTTTCTTT CASSLTRGGVEAFF
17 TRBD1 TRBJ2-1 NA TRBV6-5 TGTGCCAGCAGTTACGGGACAGGGGTTCGCTCCTACAATGAGCAGTTCTTC CASSYGTGVRSYNEQFF
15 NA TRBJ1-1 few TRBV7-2 TGTGCCAGCAGCTTAGCGCCGGGGGGGGACACTGAAGCTTTCTTT CASSLAPGGDTEAFF
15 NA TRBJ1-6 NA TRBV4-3 TGCGCCAGCAGCCAAGATGGGAGCAGGGTCTCACCCCTCCACTTT CASSQDGSRVSPLHF
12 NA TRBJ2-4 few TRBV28 TGTGCCAGCAGTACCACAGGGTTAGAGCAGTACTTC CASSTTGLEQYF
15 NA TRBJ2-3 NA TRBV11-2 TGTGCCAGCAGCTTTGGGCCAACGGGGACAGATACGCAGTATTTT CASSFGPTGTDTQYF
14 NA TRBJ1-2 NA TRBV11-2 TGTGCCGGCAGCCCCGACCGACAGTACTATGGCTACACCTTC CAGSPDRQYYGYTF
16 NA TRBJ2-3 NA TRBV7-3 TGTGCCAGCAGCTTAATAGGGTCCGGGGGCGCAGATGCGCAGTATTTT CASSLIGSGGADAQYF
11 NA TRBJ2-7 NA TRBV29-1 TGCAGCGCCCACAACACCTACGAGCAGTACTTC CSAHNTYEQYF
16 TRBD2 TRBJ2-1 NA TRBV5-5 TGTGCCAGCAGCCGACTAGCGGGCAGTCTGGTGGATGAGCAGTTCTTC CASSRLAGSLVDEQFF
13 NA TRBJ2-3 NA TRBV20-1 TGCTCCAATACCCAGGGGTTAACAGATACGCAGTATTTT CSNTQGLTDTQYF
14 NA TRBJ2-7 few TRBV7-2 TGTGCCAGCAGCTTAGTAGACATGGGGCTCGAGCAGTACTTC CASSLVDMGLEQYF
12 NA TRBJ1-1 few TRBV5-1 TGCGCCAGCAGCTTGGACTCGGCGAAAGCTTTCTTT CASSLDSAKAFF
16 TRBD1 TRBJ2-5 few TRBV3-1 TGTGCCAGCAGCTATCGACAGGGGGCGTCTGGGGAGACCCAGTACTTC CASSYRQGASGETQYF
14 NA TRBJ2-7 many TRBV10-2 TGCGCCAGCAGACGGGGGTCCTTCTCCTACGAGCAGTACTTC CASRRGSFSYEQYF
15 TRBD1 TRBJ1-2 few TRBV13 TGTGCCAGTCGAGCGTCGCTACAGGGGCTCTATGGCTACACCTTC CASRASLQGLYGYTF
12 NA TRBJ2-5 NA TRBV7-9 TGTGCCAGCAGCTCCCACCGACTGACCCAGTACTTC CASSSHRLTQYF
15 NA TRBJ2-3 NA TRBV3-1 TGTGCCAGCAGCCAGAGAACGGGGGCGGGAGATACGCAGTATTTT CASSQRTGAGDTQYF
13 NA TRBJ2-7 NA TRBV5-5 TGTGCCAGCAGCTTGTTGACCATGGACGAGCAGTACTTC CASSLLTMDEQYF
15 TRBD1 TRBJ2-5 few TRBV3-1 TGTGCCAGCAGCCCCGGACAGGCGCACCAAGAGACCCAGTACTTC CASSPGQAHQETQYF
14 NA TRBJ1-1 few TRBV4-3 TGCGCCAGCAGCCAAGAATGGAGGGTAGGGGAAGCTTTCTTT CASSQEWRVGEAFF